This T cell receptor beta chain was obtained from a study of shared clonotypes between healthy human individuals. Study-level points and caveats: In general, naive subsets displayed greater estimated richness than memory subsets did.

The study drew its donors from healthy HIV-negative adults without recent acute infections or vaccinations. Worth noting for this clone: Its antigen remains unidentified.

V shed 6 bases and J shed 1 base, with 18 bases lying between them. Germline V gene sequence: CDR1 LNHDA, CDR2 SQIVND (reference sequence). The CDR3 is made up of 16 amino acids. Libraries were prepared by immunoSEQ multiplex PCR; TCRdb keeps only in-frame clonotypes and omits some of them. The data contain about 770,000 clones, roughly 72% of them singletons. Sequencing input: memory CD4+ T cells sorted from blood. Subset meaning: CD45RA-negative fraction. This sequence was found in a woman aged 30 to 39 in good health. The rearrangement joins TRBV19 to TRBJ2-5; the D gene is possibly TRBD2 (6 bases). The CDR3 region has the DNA TGTGCCAGTAGCTACTTTAGCGGATCTCCCCAAGAGACCCAGTACTTC. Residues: CASSYFSGSPQETQYF.